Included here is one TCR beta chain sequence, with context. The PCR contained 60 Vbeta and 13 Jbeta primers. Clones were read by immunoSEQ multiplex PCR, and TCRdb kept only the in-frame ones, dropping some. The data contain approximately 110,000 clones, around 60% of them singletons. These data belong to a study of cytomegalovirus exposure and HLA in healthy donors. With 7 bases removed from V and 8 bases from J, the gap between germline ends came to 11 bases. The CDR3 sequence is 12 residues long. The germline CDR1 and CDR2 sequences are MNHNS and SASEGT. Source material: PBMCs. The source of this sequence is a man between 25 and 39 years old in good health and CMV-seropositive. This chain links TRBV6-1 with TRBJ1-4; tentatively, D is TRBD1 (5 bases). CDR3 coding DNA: TGTGCCAGCACAAGGGGTTCCGAAAAACTGTTTTTT. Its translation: CASTRGSEKLFF.